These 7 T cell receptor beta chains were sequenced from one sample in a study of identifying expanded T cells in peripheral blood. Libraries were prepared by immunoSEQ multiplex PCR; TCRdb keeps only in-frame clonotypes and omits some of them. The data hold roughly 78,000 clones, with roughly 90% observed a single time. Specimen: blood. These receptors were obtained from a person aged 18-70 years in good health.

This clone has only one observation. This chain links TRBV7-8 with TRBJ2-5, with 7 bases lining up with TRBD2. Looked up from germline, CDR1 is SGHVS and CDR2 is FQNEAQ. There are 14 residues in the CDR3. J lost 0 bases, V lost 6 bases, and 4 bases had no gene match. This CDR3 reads CASRLAFDQETQYF. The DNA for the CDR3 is TGTGCCAGCAGACTAGCGTTCGACCAAGAGACCCAGTACTTC.

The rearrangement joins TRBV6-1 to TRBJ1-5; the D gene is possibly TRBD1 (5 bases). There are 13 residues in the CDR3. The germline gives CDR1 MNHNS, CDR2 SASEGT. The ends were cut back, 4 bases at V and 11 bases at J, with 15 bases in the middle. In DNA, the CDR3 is TGTGCCAGCAGTGGTGACAGTTGGGAGGCCCAGCATTTT. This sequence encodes CASSGDSWEAQHF.

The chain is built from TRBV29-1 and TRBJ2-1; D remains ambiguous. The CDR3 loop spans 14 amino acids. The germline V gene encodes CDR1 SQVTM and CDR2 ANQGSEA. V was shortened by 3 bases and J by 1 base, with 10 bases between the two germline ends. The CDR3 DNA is TGCAGCGTTGACCAGTCCCGATCCTACAATGAGCAGTTCTTC. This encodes CSVDQSRSYNEQFF.

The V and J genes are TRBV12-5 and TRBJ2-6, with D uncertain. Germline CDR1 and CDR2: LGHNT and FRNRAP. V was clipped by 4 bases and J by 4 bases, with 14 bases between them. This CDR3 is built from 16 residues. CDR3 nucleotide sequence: TGTGCTAGTGGTTCGGGTCAATTGTCGGGGGCCAACGTCCTGACTTTC. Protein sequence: CASGSGQLSGANVLTF.

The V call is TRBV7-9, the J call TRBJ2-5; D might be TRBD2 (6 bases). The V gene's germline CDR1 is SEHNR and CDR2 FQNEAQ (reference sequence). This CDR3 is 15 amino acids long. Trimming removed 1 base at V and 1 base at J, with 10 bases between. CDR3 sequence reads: CASSLVYGGQETQYF. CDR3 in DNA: TGTGCCAGCAGCTTAGTGTACGGGGGCCAAGAGACCCAGTACTTC. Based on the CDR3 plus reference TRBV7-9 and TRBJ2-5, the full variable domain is DTGVSQNPRHKITKRGQNVTFRCDPISEHNRLYWYRQTLGQGPEFLTYFQNEAQLEKSRLLSDRFSAERPKGSFSTLEIQRTEQGDSAMYLCASSLVYGGQETQYFGPGTRLLVL.

This chain's CDR3 is CASSSWTGGPYEQYF. For the CDR3, the DNA is TGTGCCAGCAGCTCCTGGACAGGGGGGCCCTACGAGCAGTACTTC. V usage is TRBV7-2 and J usage is TRBJ2-7, with 10 bases aligning to TRBD1. With 4 bases clipped from V and 2 bases from J, the junction kept 5 bases outside the gene matches. Per the germline V gene, CDR1 is SGHTA and CDR2 is FQGNSA. This CDR3 has 15 residues.

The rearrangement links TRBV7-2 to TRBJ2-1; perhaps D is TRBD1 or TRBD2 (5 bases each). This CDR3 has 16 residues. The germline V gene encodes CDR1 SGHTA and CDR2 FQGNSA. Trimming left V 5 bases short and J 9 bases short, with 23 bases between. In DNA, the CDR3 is TGTGCCAGCAGCGCCACTCTAGGTCTGGGACCAAGTGAGCAGTTCTTC. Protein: CASSATLGLGPSEQFF.